This TCR beta chain came from a study of T cell changes during pregnancy in multiple sclerosis. Only in-frame clones appear in the TCRdb table, and some are missing; sequencing was by immunoSEQ multiplex PCR. The sample lists tens of thousands of clones, roughly nine tenths seen once, with roughly 6% in the top ten. The ends lost 7 bases at V and 5 bases at J; junction bases unmatched: 12. This CDR3 region has 14 residues. In germline, CDR1 is SQVTM, CDR2 ANQGSEA. The clonotype comes from a female donor with multiple sclerosis, enrolled in a pregnancy study. J is TRBJ1-2 and V is TRBV29-1; the match to TRBD1 covers 8 bases. The sample in question was CD8+ T cells from peripheral blood mononuclear cells, obtained in the second trimester of pregnancy. CDR3 sequence reads: CSAKDAGGPYGYTF. CDR3 DNA: TGCAGCGCCAAAGACGCAGGGGGCCCGTATGGCTACACCTTC. The whole variable domain, remainder taken from reference TRBV29-1 and TRBJ1-2, is SAVISQKPSRDICQRGTSLTIQCQVDSQVTMMFWYRQQPGQSLTLIATANQGSEATYESGFVIDKFPISRPNLTFSTLTVSNMSPEDSSIYLCSAKDAGGPYGYTFGSGTRLTVV.